The 15 T cell receptor beta chains presented below share a single source sample, sequenced in a study of Ad26.COV2.S vaccination and SARS-CoV-2 variants. Treatment: roughly 20 received Ad26.COV2.S at low or high dose, single or two shots; about 5 received placebo; per-sample allocation not given. Samples were taken on day 63 after the first vaccine or placebo injection. Clones were sequenced by immunoSEQ multiplex PCR, and TCRdb holds only the in-frame ones, with some missing. The sample has some 640,000 clones; approximately 88% are singletons. This specimen consisted of peripheral blood, obtained in a trial of Ad26.COV2.S vaccine versus placebo. Receptor source: a person aged 18-65 years who received the Ad26.COV2.S COVID-19 vaccine or a placebo.

Notes on this clone: The same CDR3 is also encoded by other DNA sequences in this sample. J is TRBJ1-1 and V is TRBV15; weak D call: TRBD1 (5 bases). Looked up from germline, CDR1 is LNHNV and CDR2 is YYDKDF (reference sequence). The length of the CDR3 is 13 residues. V was shortened by 0 bases and J by 8 bases, with 10 bases between the two germline ends. The CDR3 DNA reads as TGTGCCACCAGCAGAGATTTGGGGACCGAAGCTTTCTTT. This sequence encodes CATSRDLGTEAFF. Full variable domain (remainder filled in from reference TRBV15 and TRBJ1-1): DAMVIQNPRYQVTQFGKPVTLSCSQTLNHNVMYWYQQKSSQAPKLLFHYYDKDFNNEADTPDNFQSRRPNTSFCFLDIRSPGLGDTAMYLCATSRDLGTEAFFGQGTRLTVV.

The genes are TRBV21-1 and TRBJ2-7; TRBD1, the table's D call, lacks a check against the DNA. TRBV21-1 corresponds to a pseudogene. CDR3 length: 16 residues. Here the CDR3 reads CASSKLGTGVGYEQYF. CDR3 nucleotide sequence: TGTGCCAGCAGCAAACTAGGTACAGGGGTCGGCTACGAGCAGTACTTC.

In the case of this clone: Other DNA sequences in the same sample also yield this CDR3. This rearrangement joins TRBV7-9 to TRBJ1-1; no clear D gene. The ends were cut back, 1 base at V and 1 base at J, with 4 bases in the middle. Per the germline V gene, CDR1 is SEHNR and CDR2 is FQNEAQ (reference sequence). The CDR3 runs to 13 residues. CDR3 loop: CASSLGQNTEAFF. The CDR3 nucleotides are TGTGCCAGCAGCTTAGGCCAGAACACTGAAGCTTTCTTT. The variable domain in full, completed from reference TRBV7-9 and TRBJ1-1, reads DTGVSQNPRHKITKRGQNVTFRCDPISEHNRLYWYRQTLGQGPEFLTYFQNEAQLEKSRLLSDRFSAERPKGSFSTLEIQRTEQGDSAMYLCASSLGQNTEAFFGQGTRLTVV.

The chain couples TRBV11-2 to TRBJ2-7; D is uncertain. Deletions cut 4 bases from V and 4 bases from J, with 14 bases between. The V gene's germline CDR1 is SGHAT and CDR2 FQNNGV. The length of the CDR3 is 14 residues. Here the CDR3 reads CASSSVRVPYEQYF. The CDR3 DNA sequence: TGTGCCAGCAGCTCCGTTCGGGTTCCTTACGAGCAGTACTTC.

The chain couples TRBV5-6 to TRBJ2-2; 10 bases are shared with TRBD1. CDR1 and CDR2 from the germline V gene are SGHDT and YYEEEE. CDR3 length: 16 amino acids. After removal of 4 bases from V and 1 base from J, the junction contained 4 bases not matched to a gene. The CDR3 region is CASSLGDRGNTGELFF. The DNA for the CDR3 is TGTGCCAGCAGCCTTGGGGACAGGGGGAACACCGGGGAGCTGTTTTTT.

The chain has TRBV9 and TRBJ2-6; tentatively, D is TRBD1 or TRBD2 (5 bases each). Germline V gives CDR1 SGDLS, CDR2 YYNGEE. CDR3 length: 16 amino acids. V was trimmed by 1 base and J by 0 bases, leaving 8 bases between them. The CDR3 bases are TGTGCCAGCAGCGTAAGAGGGGACTCTGGGGCCAACGTCCTGACTTTC. Translated, it gives CASSVRGDSGANVLTF.

The chain has TRBV5-5 and TRBJ2-3; no clear D. This CDR3 is built from 10 residues. The V and J ends lost 7 bases and 13 bases respectively, with 13 bases between them. Looked up from germline, CDR1 is SGHKS and CDR2 is YYEKEE (reference sequence). CDR3: CASVPRAKYF. DNA for the CDR3: TGTGCCAGCGTCCCACGGGCGAAGTATTTT.

Notes on this clone: Other nucleotide sequences from this sample produce the same CDR3. J is TRBJ2-7 and V is TRBV30, with a tentative D call TRBD1 (5 bases). CDR1 GTSNPN and CDR2 SVGIG come from the germline V gene (reference sequence). Trimming shortened V by 4 bases and J by 3 bases, and 13 bases separated the two germline ends. This CDR3 comprises 13 residues. In nucleotides, the CDR3 is TGTGCCTGGACCCCAGGGTCCAGCTACGAGCAGTACTTC. Protein: CAWTPGSSYEQYF.

The chain recombines TRBV28 with TRBJ1-6, with D unresolved. V lost 5 bases and J lost 10, with 9 bases in between. Looked up from germline, CDR1 is MDHEN and CDR2 is SYDVKM. The CDR3 is made up of 12 amino acids. The CDR3 is CASSPVTSPLHF. The CDR3, as DNA: TGTGCCAGCAGTCCGGTTACGTCACCCCTCCACTTT.

This chain connects TRBV5-4 to TRBJ2-3, with 13 bases fitting TRBD2. Per germline, CDR1 SGHNT and CDR2 YYREEE (reference sequence). The CDR3 is made up of 16 amino acids. The J segment lost 7 bases and the V segment lost 1 base, leaving 6 bases of the junction unmatched. CDR3 protein: CASSLRTSGGMNTQYF. The CDR3 region has the DNA TGTGCCAGCAGCTTGAGGACTAGCGGGGGAATGAATACGCAGTATTTT.

The chain employs TRBV7-2 and TRBJ2-1, with a weak D call TRBD2 (5 bases). V lost 1 base, J lost 5 bases, and 12 bases lay in between. The CDR3 length is 15 residues. Germline assignment: CDR1 SGHTA and CDR2 FQGNSA. This CDR3 is CASSLGVAGDNEQFF. DNA of the CDR3: TGTGCCAGCAGCTTAGGGGTGGCGGGTGACAATGAGCAGTTCTTC.

The chain is built from TRBV2 and TRBJ2-1; 7 nucleotides align to TRBD2. The junction had 1 base not matched to a gene; V was cut back by 1 base and J by 1 base. CDR1 and CDR2 (germline): SNHLY, FYNNEI. The CDR3 has 15 residues. The CDR3 reads CASSEGLASYNEQFF. CDR3 in DNA: TGTGCCAGCAGTGAAGGACTAGCTTCCTACAATGAGCAGTTCTTC.

The J gene is TRBJ1-2, the V gene TRBV7-2, with a possible D match to TRBD1 (6 bases). CDR1 is SGHTA and CDR2 is FQGNSA in the germline V gene. The CDR3 extends over 17 amino acids. V lost 5 bases to trimming and J lost 3 bases, with 22 bases between them. The CDR3 is CASSRASGPGHHYGYTF. The CDR3 coding sequence is TGTGCCAGCAGCCGGGCCTCGGGGCCGGGACACCACTATGGCTACACCTTC. The full variable domain, completed using reference TRBV7-2 and TRBJ1-2, is GAGVSQSPSNKVTEKGKDVELRCDPISGHTALYWYRQSLGQGLEFLIYFQGNSAPDKSGLPSDRFSAERTGGSVSTLTIQRTQQEDSAVYLCASSRASGPGHHYGYTFGSGTRLTVV.

The chain recombines TRBV4-2 with TRBJ2-7; the D is unclear. V dropped 1 base and J dropped 4 bases, with 11 bases sitting between them. The germline gives CDR1 LGHNA, CDR2 YNFKEQ. The CDR3 length is 14 residues. The CDR3 spells CASSQVTNGYEQYF. The CDR3 DNA follows: TGTGCCAGCAGCCAAGTTACGAACGGGTACGAGCAGTACTTC.

This chain connects TRBV12-3 or TRBV12-4 to TRBJ1-2; no firm D call. Deletions cut 3 bases from V and 8 bases from J, with 10 bases between. This CDR3 contains 12 residues. The CDR3: CASSFGSEGYTF. For the CDR3, the DNA is TGTGCCAGCAGTTTCGGGTCGGAGGGCTACACCTTC.